A selection of T cell receptor beta chains follows, all from one sample in a study of blood T cell repertoires in COVID-19. TCRdb's table, derived via immunoSEQ multiplex PCR, lists solely in-frame clones and lacks some. The data contain tens of thousands of clones, 75% to 90% of them singletons. Sequenced sample: peripheral blood. The receptors were sampled from a man older than 75 with acute or convalescent COVID-19. The CDR3 runs from the conserved cysteine through the conserved F or W. A D gene is named only where the DNA matches it firmly. Clone size, where shown, is once, few, many, or a class for clones that have expanded.

d_call	clone_size	v_call	cdr3_length	j_call	cdr3_nt	cdr3_aa
TRBD2	-	TRBV6-5	16	TRBJ2-7	TGTGCCAGCAGTTACTCGGTTAGCGGGGGGGTCTACGAGCAGTACTTC	CASSYSVSGGVYEQYF
TRBD1	-	TRBV6-5	14	TRBJ2-7	TGTGCCAGCAGCTCGGGACAGAAATTCTACGAGCAGTACTTC	CASSSGQKFYEQYF
TRBD1	-	TRBV5-4	16	TRBJ2-7	TGTGCCAGCAGCTTGGGTTTGGGGGGACAGGGGTACGAGCAGTACTTC	CASSLGLGGQGYEQYF
TRBD1	-	TRBV28	16	TRBJ1-2	TGTGCCAGCAGTCCTACGGGGACAGCGATAAACTATGGCTACACCTTC	CASSPTGTAINYGYTF
-	-	TRBV11-3	12	TRBJ2-2	TGTGCCAGCAGCCTATACACCGGGGAGCTGTTTTTT	CASSLYTGELFF
TRBD1	-	TRBV24-1	14	TRBJ1-2	TGTGCCACCAGTGACCCGGGACAGGGGGACGGCTACACCTTC	CATSDPGQGDGYTF
-	-	TRBV6-1	13	TRBJ2-3	TGTGCCAGCAGTGAAACTAGAAGGGATACGCAGTATTTT	CASSETRRDTQYF
TRBD2	few	TRBV6-2/TRBV6-3	14	TRBJ2-5	TGTGCCAGCAGTCGGACTAGCGGGGGGGCCCACCGCTACTTC	CASSRTSGGAHRYF
TRBD1	-	TRBV29-1	21	TRBJ2-1	TGCAGCGTTGAGCCAATCAGGGGGCGGAGGAAGGAGGGCCTGTCCTACAATGAGCAGTTCTTC	CSVEPIRGRRKEGLSYNEQFF
TRBD2	-	TRBV6-5	13	TRBJ2-2	TGTGCCAGCATCCAGCCGGGGGGCGGGGAGCTGTTTTTT	CASIQPGGGELFF
TRBD2	-	TRBV30	15	TRBJ2-5	TGTGCCTGGAGTGTACCCGGGGGGATCCAAGAGACCCAGTACTTC	CAWSVPGGIQETQYF
TRBD1	-	TRBV3-1/TRBV3-2	14	TRBJ1-6	TGTGCCAGCAGCCACGGGACAGGGCGATCACCCCTCCACTTT	CASSHGTGRSPLHF
TRBD2	once	TRBV6-5	15	TRBJ2-5	TGTGCCAGCAGTTCTAGCGGGGGGGCTCGGGAGACCCAGTACTTC	CASSSSGGARETQYF
TRBD1	once	TRBV28	17	TRBJ1-2	TGTGCCAGCAGTCCTAATCTGGGGACAGGCCCTAACTATGGCTACACCTTC	CASSPNLGTGPNYGYTF
-	-	TRBV27	13	TRBJ2-1	TGTGCCAGCAGTCTTCAACGCGGTGGTGAGCAGTTCTTC	CASSLQRGGEQFF
TRBD1	many	TRBV28	15	TRBJ1-5	TGTGCCAGTCGCCCAACAACAGGGGGCGGTCAGCCCCAGCATTTT	CASRPTTGGGQPQHF
TRBD1	once	TRBV10-3	14	TRBJ2-1	TGTGCCATCAGTGGATCTGGAGACAGGGATGAGCAGTTCTTC	CAISGSGDRDEQFF
TRBD2	-	TRBV30	14	TRBJ2-1	TGTGCCTGGAGTAGGGCGGGGGCCTACAATGAGCAGTTCTTC	CAWSRAGAYNEQFF
-	-	TRBV7-2	14	TRBJ1-1	TGTGCCAGCAGCTTAGGAGGGAGGAACACTGAAGCTTTCTTT	CASSLGGRNTEAFF
-	-	TRBV6-6	15	TRBJ2-7	TGTGCCAGCAGTTATGTTGGCACACACCCCTACGAGCAGTACTTC	CASSYVGTHPYEQYF
TRBD2	-	TRBV7-2	13	TRBJ2-1	TGTGCCAGCAGCCCGACTAGCGGGAACCATTTTTTCTTC	CASSPTSGNHFFF
TRBD2	-	TRBV2	16	TRBJ2-7	TGTGCCAGCACGAGACTAGCGGGGGGCAGCTCCTACGAGCAGTACTTC	CASTRLAGGSSYEQYF
-	-	TRBV21-1	14	TRBJ2-7	TGTGCCAGCAGCAACCCCTCACTTGATTACGAGCAGTACTTC	CASSNPSLDYEQYF
-	-	TRBV5-6	12	TRBJ1-2	TGTGCCAGCAGCTTGGCAGGCTATGGCTACACCTTC	CASSLAGYGYTF
-	-	TRBV19	15	TRBJ2-2	TGTGCCAGTAGTCCCTGGACAGCGAACACCGGGGAGCTGTTTTTT	CASSPWTANTGELFF
TRBD2	-	TRBV3-1/TRBV3-2	13	TRBJ2-1	TGTGCCAGCAGCCAAGCGGGGGGGTATGAGCAGTTCTTC	CASSQAGGYEQFF
TRBD2	once	TRBV28	15	TRBJ2-5	TGTGCCAGCAGGGAAACCGGGGGGGGAAGGGAGACCCAGTACTTC	CASRETGGGRETQYF
-	-	TRBV7-2	15	TRBJ2-5	TGTGCCAGCAGCTTAATAGGGGGAGGGCAAGAGACCCAGTACTTC	CASSLIGGGQETQYF
-	-	TRBV6-5	14	TRBJ1-1	TGTGCCAGCAGTTCCCGCCCACAGGGAAGTGAAGCTTTCTTT	CASSSRPQGSEAFF
TRBD1	-	TRBV10-3	14	TRBJ2-7	TGTGCCATCAGTGAAAGGACAGGACCATACGAGCAGTACTTC	CAISERTGPYEQYF
-	-	TRBV4-2	15	TRBJ2-3	TGTGCCAGCAGCCAAAGGGCAGCCTCGGGGGATACGCAGTATTTT	CASSQRAASGDTQYF
-	few	TRBV5-3	15	TRBJ2-1	TGTGCCAGAAGCTTGAAACAGGGTTCCTACAATGAGCAGTTCTTC	CARSLKQGSYNEQFF
TRBD1	-	TRBV10-1	15	TRBJ2-7	TGCGCCAGCAGCGTCACCGGGACAGGAGAGACCGAGCAGTACTTC	CASSVTGTGETEQYF
-	-	TRBV5-1	14	TRBJ2-5	TGCGCCAGCAGCTTACTCGGGGTTGGGGAGACCCAGTACTTC	CASSLLGVGETQYF
-	-	TRBV28	15	TRBJ2-7	TGTGCCAGCAGCCTACAGGGACGTCAGACCTACGAGCAGTACTTC	CASSLQGRQTYEQYF
TRBD1	once	TRBV28	16	TRBJ2-1	TGTGCCAGCAGGACAGGGGGCGGTTTCCCCTACAATGAGCAGTTCTTC	CASRTGGGFPYNEQFF
TRBD1	-	TRBV28	17	TRBJ1-2	TGTGCCAGCAGCTCTCCCGGGACAGGAAGTAGGAACTATGGCTACACCTTC	CASSSPGTGSRNYGYTF
TRBD1	-	TRBV19	13	TRBJ1-2	TGTGCCAGTAGGAGGACAGGGTCCGATGGCTACACCTTC	CASRRTGSDGYTF
-	-	TRBV12-3/TRBV12-4	12	TRBJ1-2	TGTGCCAGCAGTTTCTACAGGGAGGGCTACACCTTC	CASSFYREGYTF
TRBD1	-	TRBV25-1	16	TRBJ2-7	TGTGCCAGCAGTGTATCCAGGGGACAGGGGGCCCACGAGCAGTACTTC	CASSVSRGQGAHEQYF
-	-	TRBV28	17	TRBJ1-3	TGTGCCAGCAGTTTATTGCTCAGGGAAAACTCTGGAAACACCATATATTTT	CASSLLLRENSGNTIYF
-	-	TRBV21-1	19	TRBJ2-4	TGTGCCAGCAGCAAAGCGGGACAGGGGAAGGAGGTAACCAAAAACATTCAGTACTTC	CASSKAGQGKEVTKNIQYF
-	-	TRBV7-3	14	TRBJ1-1	TGTGCCAGCAGCTTAACGACTATGAACACTGAAGCTTTCTTT	CASSLTTMNTEAFF
-	-	TRBV3-1/TRBV3-2	16	TRBJ2-5	TGTGCCAGCAGCCACTTTCCCTCCGGAGGCAAAGAGACCCAGTACTTC	CASSHFPSGGKETQYF
-	once	TRBV19	15	TRBJ1-5	TGTGCCAGTAGTAGGGGGGAGGGCGGCAATCAGCCCCAGCATTTT	CASSRGEGGNQPQHF
-	-	TRBV7-9	12	TRBJ1-2	TGTGCCAGCAGCTTAGCCAGATATGGCTACACCTTC	CASSLARYGYTF